This T cell receptor (beta chain) comes out of a study of blood T cell repertoires in COVID-19. Study background: Material from acute and convalescent COVID-19 was sourced from the United States, Italy and Spain. Sources were T cells, B-cell-depleted T cells, or PBMCs; the material itself was cDNA or gDNA.

The CDR3 consists of 15 residues. Germline V CDR1 and CDR2: MDHEN, SYDVKM. V lost 3 bases, J lost 5 bases, and 16 bases lay in between. How the authors handled the data: Amplification of reference gene primers provided the estimated nucleated cell counts. The method was immunoSEQ multiplex PCR; TCRdb's version includes in-frame clones alone and lacks a portion of them. D and trimming were read from the DNA, whereas the V and J calls and clone size are those reported in that table. The table has 90,000 or so clones, around 86% seen once; the top ten hold more than 0.95%. This receptor was obtained from a human donor in a cohort sampled during active COVID-19. Material: peripheral blood. The chain joins TRBV28 to TRBJ2-5; a possible D gene is TRBD1 (7 bases). The CDR3, as DNA: TGTGCCAGCAGTTTCGACAGGGTACGGGGGGAGACCCAGTACTTC. Protein product: CASSFDRVRGETQYF.